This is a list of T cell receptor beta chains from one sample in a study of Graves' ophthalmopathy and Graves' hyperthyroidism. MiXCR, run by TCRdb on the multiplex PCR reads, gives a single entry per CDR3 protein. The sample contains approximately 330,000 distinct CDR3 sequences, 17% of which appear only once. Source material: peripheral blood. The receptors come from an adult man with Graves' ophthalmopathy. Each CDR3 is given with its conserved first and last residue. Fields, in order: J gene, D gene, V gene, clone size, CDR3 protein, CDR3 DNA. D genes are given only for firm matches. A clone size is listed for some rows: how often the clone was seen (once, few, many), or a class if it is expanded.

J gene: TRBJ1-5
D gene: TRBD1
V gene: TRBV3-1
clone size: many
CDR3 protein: CASSHGQVHQPQHF
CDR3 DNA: TGTGCCAGCAGCCACGGACAGGTCCACCAGCCCCAGCATTTT

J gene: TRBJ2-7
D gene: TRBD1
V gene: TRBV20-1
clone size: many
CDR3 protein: CSASRPGQGLHYSYEQYF
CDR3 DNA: TGCAGTGCTAGTAGACCGGGACAGGGTCTTCATTACTCCTACGAGCAGTACTTC

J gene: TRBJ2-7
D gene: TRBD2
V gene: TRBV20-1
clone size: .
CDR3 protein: CSARDSGRVYEQYF
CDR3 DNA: TGCAGTGCTAGAGATAGCGGGAGAGTCTACGAGCAGTACTTC

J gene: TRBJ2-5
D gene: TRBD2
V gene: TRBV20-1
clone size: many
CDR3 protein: CSARRSSGVSVETQYF
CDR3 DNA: TGCAGTGCTAGACGGTCTAGCGGGGTTAGCGTGGAGACCCAGTACTTC

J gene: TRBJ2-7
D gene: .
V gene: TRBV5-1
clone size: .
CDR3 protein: CASSPEPSYEQYF
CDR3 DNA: TGCGCCAGCAGCCCCGAGCCCTCCTACGAGCAGTACTTC

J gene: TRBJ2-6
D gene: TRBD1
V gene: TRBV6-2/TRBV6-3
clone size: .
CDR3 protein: CASSYGTELHSGANVLTF
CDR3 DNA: TGTGCCAGCAGTTACGGGACAGAGCTTCACTCTGGGGCCAACGTCCTGACTTTC

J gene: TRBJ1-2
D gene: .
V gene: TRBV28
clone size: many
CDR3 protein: CASSSPGLTGGGDGYTF
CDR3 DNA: TGTGCCAGCAGTTCCCCCGGCCTGACAGGAGGAGGAGACGGCTACACCTTC

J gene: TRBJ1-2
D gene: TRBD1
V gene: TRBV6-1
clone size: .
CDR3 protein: CASSTSGGNYGYTF
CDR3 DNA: TGTGCCAGCAGTACGTCAGGGGGTAACTATGGCTACACCTTC

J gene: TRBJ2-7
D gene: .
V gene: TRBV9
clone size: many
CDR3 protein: CASSASGGPTYEQHF
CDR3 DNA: TGTGCCAGCAGTGCCTCCGGCGGTCCCACCTACGAGCAGCACTTC

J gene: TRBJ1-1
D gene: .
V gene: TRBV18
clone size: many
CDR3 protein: CASSLVVPEAFF
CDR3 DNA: TGTGCCAGCTCACTAGTCGTCCCCGAAGCTTTCTTT

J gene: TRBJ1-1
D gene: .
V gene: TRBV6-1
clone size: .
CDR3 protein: CAAQMTENTGAFF
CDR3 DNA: TGTGCCGCCCAGATGACGGAGAACACTGGAGCTTTCTTT

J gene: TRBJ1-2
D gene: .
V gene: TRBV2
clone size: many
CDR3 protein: CASSEDGNYGYTF
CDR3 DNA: TGTGCCAGCAGTGAAGACGGAAACTATGGCTACACCTTC

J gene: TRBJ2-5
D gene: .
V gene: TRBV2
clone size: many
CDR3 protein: CASSEGGETQYF
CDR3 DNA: TGTGCCAGCAGTGAGGGGGGAGAGACCCAGTACTTC

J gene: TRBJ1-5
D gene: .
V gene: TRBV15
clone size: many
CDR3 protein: CATSSPGRSQPQHF
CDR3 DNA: TGTGCCACCAGCAGTCCAGGGAGATCTCAGCCCCAGCATTTT

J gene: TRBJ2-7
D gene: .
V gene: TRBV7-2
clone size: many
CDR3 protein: CASSLGYRVKQYF
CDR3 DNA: TGTGCCAGCAGCTTAGGGTACAGGGTCAAGCAGTACTTC

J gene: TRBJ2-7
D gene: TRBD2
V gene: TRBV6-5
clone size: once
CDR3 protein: CASSLPTSGFTYEQYF
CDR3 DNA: TGTGCCAGCAGTTTACCCACTAGCGGGTTCACCTACGAGCAGTACTTC

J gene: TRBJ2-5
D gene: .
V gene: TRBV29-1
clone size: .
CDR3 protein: CSAERGEETQYF
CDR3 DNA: TGCAGCGCCGAGAGGGGGGAAGAGACCCAGTACTTC

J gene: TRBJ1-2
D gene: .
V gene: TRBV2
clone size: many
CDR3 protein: CASSESGRNYGYTF
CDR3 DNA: TGTGCCAGCAGTGAGTCCGGCCGCAACTATGGCTACACCTTC

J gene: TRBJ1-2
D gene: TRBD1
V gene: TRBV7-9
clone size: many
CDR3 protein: CASSLAGGPNYGYTF
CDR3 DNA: TGTGCCAGCAGCTTGGCAGGGGGCCCAAACTATGGCTACACCTTC

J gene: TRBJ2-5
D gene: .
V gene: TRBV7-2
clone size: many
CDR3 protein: CASRGTGTRETQYF
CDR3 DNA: TGTGCCAGCAGGGGCACAGGGACCAGAGAGACCCAGTACTTC

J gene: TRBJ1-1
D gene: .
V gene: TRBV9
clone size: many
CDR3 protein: CASSVGTGGGVTEAFF
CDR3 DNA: TGTGCCAGCAGCGTAGGAACGGGAGGTGGGGTCACTGAAGCTTTCTTT

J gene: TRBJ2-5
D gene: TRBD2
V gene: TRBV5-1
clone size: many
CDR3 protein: CASSSGPASGVGETQYF
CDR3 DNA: TGCGCCAGCAGCTCCGGTCCCGCTAGCGGGGTAGGGGAGACCCAGTACTTC

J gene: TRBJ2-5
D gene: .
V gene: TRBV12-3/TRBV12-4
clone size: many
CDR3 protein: CASATGPRTQYF
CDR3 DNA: TGTGCCAGCGCGACGGGCCCTCGGACCCAGTACTTC

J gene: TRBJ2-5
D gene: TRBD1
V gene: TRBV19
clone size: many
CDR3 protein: CASMGQGTQTQYF
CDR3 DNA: TGTGCCAGTATGGGACAGGGTACACAGACCCAGTACTTC

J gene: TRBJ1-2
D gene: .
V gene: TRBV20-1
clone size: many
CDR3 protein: CSASLTLGYGYTF
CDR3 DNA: TGCAGTGCCAGTCTGACCCTAGGTTATGGCTACACCTTC

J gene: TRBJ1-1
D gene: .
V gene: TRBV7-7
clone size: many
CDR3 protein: CASSAEGLGDTEAFF
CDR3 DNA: TGTGCTAGCAGCGCGGAAGGGTTGGGGGACACTGAAGCTTTCTTT

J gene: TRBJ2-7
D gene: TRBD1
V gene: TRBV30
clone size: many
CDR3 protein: CAWNEQGGEQYF
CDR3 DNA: TGTGCCTGGAATGAACAGGGGGGCGAGCAGTACTTC

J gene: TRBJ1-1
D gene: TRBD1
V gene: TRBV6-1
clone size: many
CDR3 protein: CASSEGQIVNTEAFF
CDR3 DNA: TGTGCCAGCAGTGAGGGACAGATTGTAAACACTGAAGCTTTCTTT

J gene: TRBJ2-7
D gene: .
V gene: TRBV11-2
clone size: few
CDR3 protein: CASSPFGLWDEQYF
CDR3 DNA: TGTGCCAGCAGCCCCTTCGGTCTCTGGGACGAGCAGTACTTC

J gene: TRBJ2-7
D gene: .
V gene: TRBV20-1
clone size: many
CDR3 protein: CSARVGGGISYEQYF
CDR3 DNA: TGCAGTGCTAGAGTAGGGGGTGGCATCTCCTACGAGCAGTACTTC

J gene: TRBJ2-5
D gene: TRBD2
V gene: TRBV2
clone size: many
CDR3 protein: CASSVRLAEETQYF
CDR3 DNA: TGTGCCAGCAGTGTTCGACTAGCGGAAGAGACCCAGTACTTC

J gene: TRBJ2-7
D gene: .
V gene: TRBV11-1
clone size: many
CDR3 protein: CASSPTGFFYEQYF
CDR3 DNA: TGTGCCAGCAGCCCGACGGGATTTTTCTACGAGCAGTACTTC

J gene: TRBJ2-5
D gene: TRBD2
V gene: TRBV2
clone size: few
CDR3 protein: CASSELKGGSGETQYF
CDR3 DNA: TGTGCCAGCAGTGAGTTAAAGGGAGGGTCCGGAGAGACCCAGTACTTC

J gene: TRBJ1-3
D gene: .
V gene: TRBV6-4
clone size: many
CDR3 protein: CASRILQGSSSGNTIYF
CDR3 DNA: TGTGCCAGCAGAATTTTACAGGGCTCGAGCTCTGGAAACACCATATATTTT

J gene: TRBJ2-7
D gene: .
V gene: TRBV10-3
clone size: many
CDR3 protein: CATSDSYEQYF
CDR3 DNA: TGTGCCACATCAGATTCCTACGAGCAGTACTTC

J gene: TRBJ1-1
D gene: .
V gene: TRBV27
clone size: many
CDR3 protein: CASSEQGLVTEAFF
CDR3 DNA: TGTGCCAGCAGTGAACAGGGTCTAGTCACTGAAGCTTTCTTT

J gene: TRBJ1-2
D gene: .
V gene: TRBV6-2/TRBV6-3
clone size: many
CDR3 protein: CASSYSGPGAAQGPRTYGYTF
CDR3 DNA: TGTGCCAGCAGTTACTCGGGTCCTGGAGCGGCCCAGGGCCCCAGAACCTATGGCTACACCTTC

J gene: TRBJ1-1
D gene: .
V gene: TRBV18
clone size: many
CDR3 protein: CASSQNRDLEAFF
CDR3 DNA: TGTGCCAGCTCACAGAACAGGGACCTTGAAGCTTTCTTT

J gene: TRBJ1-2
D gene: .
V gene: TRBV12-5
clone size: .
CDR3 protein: CASGLVMVSVGYTF
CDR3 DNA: TGTGCTAGTGGTTTGGTAATGGTTTCAGTAGGCTACACCTTC

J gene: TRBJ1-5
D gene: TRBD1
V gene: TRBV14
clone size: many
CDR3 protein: CASSPYNRGSNQPQHF
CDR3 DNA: TGTGCCAGCAGCCCGTATAACAGGGGAAGCAATCAGCCCCAGCATTTT

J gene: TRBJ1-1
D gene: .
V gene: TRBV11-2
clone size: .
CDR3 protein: CASSPRVPYFGNTEAFF
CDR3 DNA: TGTGCCAGCAGCCCGCGGGTCCCTTATTTTGGGAACACTGAAGCTTTCTTT

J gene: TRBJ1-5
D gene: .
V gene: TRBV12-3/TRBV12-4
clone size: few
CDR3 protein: CASSLSGPSNQPHHF
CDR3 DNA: TGTGCCAGCAGTTTATCGGGCCCTAGCAATCAGCCCCATCATTTT

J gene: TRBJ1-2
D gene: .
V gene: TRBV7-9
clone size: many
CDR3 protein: CASSLATGPNYGYTF
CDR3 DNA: TGTGCCAGCAGCTTAGCTACAGGGCCTAACTATGGCTACACCTTC

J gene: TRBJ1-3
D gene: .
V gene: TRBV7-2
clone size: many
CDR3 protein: CASSYRGAGNTIYF
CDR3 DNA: TGTGCCAGCAGCTACCGAGGAGCTGGAAACACCATATATTTT

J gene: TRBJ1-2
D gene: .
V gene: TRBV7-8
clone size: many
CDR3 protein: CASSSGRYGYTF
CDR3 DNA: TGTGCCAGCAGCTCGGGTCGGTATGGCTACACCTTC

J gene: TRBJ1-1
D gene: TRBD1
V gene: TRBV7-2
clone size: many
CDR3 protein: CASSAGQGGTEAFF
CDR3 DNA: TGTGCCAGCAGCGCCGGACAGGGGGGGACTGAAGCTTTCTTT

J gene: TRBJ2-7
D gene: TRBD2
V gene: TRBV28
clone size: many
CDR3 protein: CASSLAGGVYEQYF
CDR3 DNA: TGTGCCAGCAGCTTAGCGGGGGGGGTCTACGAGCAGTACTTC

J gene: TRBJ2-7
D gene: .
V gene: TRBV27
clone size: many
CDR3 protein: CASSWGTPGEQYF
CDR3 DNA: TGTGCCAGCAGTTGGGGGACTCCCGGGGAGCAGTACTTC